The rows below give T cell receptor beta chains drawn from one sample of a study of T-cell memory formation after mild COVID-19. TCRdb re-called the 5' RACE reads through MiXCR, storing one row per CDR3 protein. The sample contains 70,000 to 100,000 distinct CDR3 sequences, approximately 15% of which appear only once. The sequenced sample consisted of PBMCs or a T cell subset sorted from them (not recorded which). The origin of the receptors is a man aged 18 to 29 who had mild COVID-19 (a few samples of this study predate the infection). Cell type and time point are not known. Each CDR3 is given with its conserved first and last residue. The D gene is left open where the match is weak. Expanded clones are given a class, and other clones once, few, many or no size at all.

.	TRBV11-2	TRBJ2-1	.	TGTGCCAGCAGCTTAGTAGGACAGTACAATGAGCAGTTCTTC	CASSLVGQYNEQFF
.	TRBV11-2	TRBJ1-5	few	TGTGCCAGCAGCTTAGGAGGGATGAGCAATCAGCCCCAGCATTTT	CASSLGGMSNQPQHF
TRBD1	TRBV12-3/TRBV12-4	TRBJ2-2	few	TGTGCCAGCAGTCCCCTCGACAGGGGCACCGGGGAGCTGTTTTTT	CASSPLDRGTGELFF
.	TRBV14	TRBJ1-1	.	TGTGCCAGCAGCCAAGGGGGGCCAGGGGTTGAAGCTTTCTTT	CASSQGGPGVEAFF
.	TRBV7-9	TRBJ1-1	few	TGTGCCAGCAGATCTGGACACGGGACTTATTCGCGGGCTGAAGCTTTCTTT	CASRSGHGTYSRAEAFF
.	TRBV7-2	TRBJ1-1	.	TGTGCCAGCAGCCCCCGACAGGTTCCGTACACTGAAGCTTTCTTT	CASSPRQVPYTEAFF
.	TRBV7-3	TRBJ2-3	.	TGTGCCAGCAGCAAGGGGACTCGGAACGCGCAGTATTTT	CASSKGTRNAQYF
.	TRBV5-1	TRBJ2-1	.	TGCGCCAGCAGCAAAGGACGGATAGAGCAGTTCTTC	CASSKGRIEQFF
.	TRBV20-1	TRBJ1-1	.	TGCAGTGGGCCGGGACGATTTGTCACTGAAGCTTTCTTT	CSGPGRFVTEAFF
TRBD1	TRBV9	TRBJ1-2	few	TGTGCCAGCAGCGAGACAGGGGATCTCTGGGGCTACACCTTC	CASSETGDLWGYTF
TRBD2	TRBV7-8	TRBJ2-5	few	TGTGCCAGCAGCCGTTTCGGGGGGGCGGGAGAGACCCAGTACTTC	CASSRFGGAGETQYF
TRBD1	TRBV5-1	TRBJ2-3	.	TGCGCCAGCAGGACAGGGAGCACAGATACGCAGTATTTT	CASRTGSTDTQYF
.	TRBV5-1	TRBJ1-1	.	TGCGCCAGCAGCTTCGAGGTACCCACTGAAGCTTTCTTT	CASSFEVPTEAFF
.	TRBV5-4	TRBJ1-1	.	TGTGCCAGCAGCCCTTCTGCAGTGAACACTGAAGCTTTCTTT	CASSPSAVNTEAFF
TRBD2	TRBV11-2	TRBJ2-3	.	TGTGCCAGCAGCATAGGGACTAGCGGGGCCCCAGATACGCAGTATTTT	CASSIGTSGAPDTQYF
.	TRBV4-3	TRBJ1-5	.	TGCGCCAGCAGCCCGCATCATACAGGTATCAGCCAGCCCCAGCATTTT	CASSPHHTGISQPQHF
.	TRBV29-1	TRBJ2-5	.	TGCAGCGCAGAACAGGGCTCACAAGAGACCCAGTACTTC	CSAEQGSQETQYF
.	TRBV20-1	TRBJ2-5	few	TGCAGTGCTCCGGACTACCGGGAGACCCAGTACTTC	CSAPDYRETQYF